The clone carrying this T cell receptor (beta chain) appeared many times. Its antigen is currently unknown. The data were obtained in a study of neurological immune-mediated disorders. Study-level results: Clinical features showed no association with the multiple sclerosis repertoire cluster, and MRI features showed none either. Expanded clones shared no identical CDR3 amino acid sequences across subjects, which suggested private TCR-beta repertoires in all groups. Phylogenetic grouping assigned the repertoires of 18 of 34 multiple sclerosis patients to a single cluster of related CDR3 sequences. This cluster may be a repertoire-level signature.

From 15-18 subjects, over 180 million TCR-beta sequences were obtained in each sequencing run. TCRdb reprocessed the 5' RACE reads via MiXCR and lists one record per CDR3 protein. The sample records some 78,000 distinct CDR3 sequences, 5% to 5.5% being singletons. The V gene's germline CDR1 is MDHEN and CDR2 SYDVKM. The CDR3 has 13 amino acids. Trimming removed 6 bases from V and 3 bases from J, with 11 bases in between. The sample comprised PBMCs. This chain links TRBV28 with TRBJ1-1, with a possible D match to TRBD1 (5 bases). This TCR came from a woman aged 25 to 45 with multiple sclerosis. For the CDR3, the DNA is TGTGCCAGCAGCCGACCACAGGACACTGAAGCTTTCTTT. Translation: CASSRPQDTEAFF. Based on the CDR3 plus reference TRBV28 and TRBJ1-1, the full variable domain is DVKVTQSSRYLVKRTGEKVFLECVQDMDHENMFWYRQDPGLGLRLIYFSYDVKMKEKGDIPEGYSVSREKKERFSLILESASTNQTSMYLCASSRPQDTEAFFGQGTRLTVV.